Below are 26 T cell receptor beta chains sequenced from a single sample in a study of blood T cells in healthy people across ages. Then a second PCR, running roughly 7 to 11 cycles, was carried out with a sample-barcoded 5' primer and a J-beta primer mix. Via MiXCR, TCRdb re-called the 5' RACE reads, giving one row per CDR3 protein. The repertoire holds some 860,000 distinct CDR3 sequences, roughly 50% seen once, with about 26% in the top ten. The sequenced sample was blood. These receptors were taken from a man aged 40-49 years in good health.

The CDR3 reads CASSHVEGTDTQYF. CDR3 nucleotide sequence: TGCGCCAGCAGCCACGTGGAGGGCACAGATACGCAGTATTTT. The gene calls are TRBV4-1 and TRBJ2-3; D perhaps matches TRBD2 (5 bases). The CDR3 covers 14 residues. Germline V gene lookup returns CDR1 MGHRA and CDR2 YSYEKL. V was trimmed by 3 bases and J by 1 base, leaving 8 bases between them.

The V gene is TRBV12-3 or TRBV12-4, the J gene TRBJ2-7; possible D gene TRBD2, 7 bases. CDR3 length: 14 amino acids. With 3 bases removed from V and 5 bases from J, the gap between germline ends came to 14 bases. The chain's CDR3 is CASSFGGGHNEQYF. The CDR3 nucleotides read TGTGCCAGCAGTTTTGGGGGGGGCCATAACGAGCAGTACTTC.

This clonotype turned up a few times. The genes are TRBV28 and TRBJ1-2, with 8 bases identical to TRBD1. The CDR3 is 14 residues long. CDR1 and CDR2 from the germline V gene are MDHEN and SYDVKM. V trimming: 6 bases; J trimming: 6 bases; junction bases outside the gene matches: 9. The CDR3 loop is CASSYIQGVHGYTF. DNA for the CDR3: TGTGCCAGCAGCTACATACAGGGGGTCCATGGCTACACCTTC.

The chain has TRBV5-1 and TRBJ2-3; 9 positions agree with TRBD2. The CDR3 length is 16 residues. Germline V lookup: CDR1 SGHRS, CDR2 YFSETQ. V lost 3 bases to trimming and J lost 4 bases; unmatched junction nucleotides: 9. Here the CDR3 reads CASSSTAGGLADTQYF. The CDR3 nucleotides read TGCGCCAGCAGCTCAACGGCGGGGGGGCTGGCAGATACGCAGTATTTT.

This clonotype was picked up many times. This sequence joins TRBV6-2 or TRBV6-3 and TRBJ1-2; 7 bases are a match to TRBD1. Trimming at V came to 6 bases and at J to 4 bases, leaving 11 bases not matched to a gene. This CDR3 contains 15 residues. Germline lookup yields CDR1 MNHEY and CDR2 SVGEGT. As DNA, the CDR3 is TGTGCCAGCAGGGATCCCGCGGGACAGCGCTATGGCTACACCTTC. Protein sequence: CASRDPAGQRYGYTF.

The gene calls are TRBV27 and TRBJ2-1; the D gene is possibly TRBD2 (6 bases). V lost 2 bases to trimming and J lost 9 bases, with 23 bases between them. The CDR3 is 17 residues long. The germline gives CDR1 MNHEY, CDR2 SMNVEV (reference sequence). CDR3 coding DNA: TGTGCCAGCAGTTTAGGTAGCGGACGCAGCCGTGCTGGTGAGCAGTTCTTC. This encodes CASSLGSGRSRAGEQFF.

CDR3: CSARDSGRARENEQYF. The CDR3 DNA follows: TGCAGTGCTAGAGATAGCGGGAGGGCCAGGGAGAATGAGCAGTACTTC. The chain carries TRBV20-1 and TRBJ2-5; TRBD2 matches 11 bases. The length of the CDR3 is 16 residues. Germline loops: CDR1 DFQATT, CDR2 SNEGSKA (reference sequence). With V trimmed by 0 bases and J by 11 bases, 14 bases remained unmatched.

This chain joins TRBV6-2 or TRBV6-3 and TRBJ2-7, with 7 bases matching TRBD1. Trimming took 0 bases from V and 1 from J; bases not matched to a gene: 0. Per the germline V gene, CDR1 is MNHEY and CDR2 is SVGEGT. The CDR3 has 14 amino acids. CDR3 loop: CASSYSGQSYEQYF. CDR3 bases: TGTGCCAGCAGTTACTCGGGACAGTCCTACGAGCAGTACTTC.

This clonotype came up once. The rearrangement joins TRBV20-1 to TRBJ2-7; D is uncertain. This CDR3 region has 11 residues. Per the germline V gene, CDR1 is DFQATT and CDR2 is SNEGSKA (reference sequence). V was cut by 8 bases and J by 4 bases, with 12 bases left in between. CDR3 region: CSTGSGYEQYF. The CDR3 DNA is TGCAGTACCGGGTCTGGATACGAGCAGTACTTC.

This chain links TRBV27 with TRBJ2-6, with a weak D call TRBD2 (5 bases). The V and J ends lost 0 bases and 3 bases respectively, with 12 bases between them. CDR1 is MNHEY and CDR2 is SMNVEV in the germline V gene (reference sequence). The CDR3 extends over 17 amino acids. The chain's CDR3 is CASSLSRSGVGANVLTF. The CDR3 DNA reads as TGTGCCAGCAGTTTATCAAGGTCCGGGGTTGGGGCCAACGTCCTGACTTTC.

This clonotype has just a few counts. The chain is built from TRBV29-1 and TRBJ1-6, with TRBD1 matching 9 bases. The V and J ends lost 6 bases and 7 bases, in that order; junction bases with no gene match: 7. The length of the CDR3 is 14 residues. Germline V lookup: CDR1 SQVTM, CDR2 ANQGSEA. DNA for the CDR3: TGCAGCGTCAAGGACAGGGGCCGGAATTCACCCCTCCACTTT. Translation gives CSVKDRGRNSPLHF.

The chain uses TRBV4-2 and TRBJ2-1, with 10 bases that match TRBD1. The V gene end was trimmed by 3 bases and the J gene end by 15 bases; junction bases not matched to a gene: 5. CDR1 is LGHNA and CDR2 is YNFKEQ in the germline V gene. The CDR3 covers 12 residues. The CDR3 loop is CASSQEGQGVFF. The CDR3 region has the DNA TGTGCCAGCAGCCAGGAAGGACAGGGGGTGTTCTTC.

The CDR3 region has the DNA TGCAGCGTAGAGGGTTCAGGGTACGAGCAGTACTTC. As protein: CSVEGSGYEQYF. The rearrangement uses TRBV29-1 and TRBJ2-7; D tentatively fits TRBD1 or TRBD2 (5 bases each). The V gene's germline CDR1 is SQVTM and CDR2 ANQGSEA. V was trimmed by 6 bases and J by 4 bases, leaving 13 bases between them. This CDR3 spans 12 amino acids.

J is TRBJ2-7 and V is TRBV29-1; 8 bases are shared with TRBD1. The CDR3 consists of 14 residues. Trimming took 7 bases from V and 0 from J; bases not matched to a gene: 8. Germline loops: CDR1 SQVTM, CDR2 ANQGSEA. The CDR3 sequence: CSASGGRSSYEQYF. Written as DNA, the CDR3 is TGCAGCGCTTCAGGGGGCCGTAGCTCCTACGAGCAGTACTTC.

V gene TRBV25-1 combines with J gene TRBJ1-1; 7 bases agree with TRBD1. This CDR3 is 14 amino acids long. The germline V gene encodes CDR1 MGHDK and CDR2 SYGVNS. J was trimmed by 7 bases and V by 2 bases; bases with no gene match: 7. CDR3 region: CASSETSTGSEAFF. The CDR3 DNA reads TGTGCCAGCAGTGAAACTTCGACAGGGAGTGAAGCTTTCTTT.

This clonotype was counted at least ten times. The V call is TRBV3-1, the J call TRBJ2-6, with D unresolved. This CDR3 spans 16 amino acids. Trimming cost V 5 bases and J 0 bases, with 11 bases left between them. Germline loops: CDR1 LGHDT, CDR2 YNNKEL (reference sequence). The CDR3 reads CASSLNTLSGANVLTF. The CDR3 DNA reads as TGTGCCAGCAGCTTAAACACACTCTCTGGGGCCAACGTCCTGACTTTC.

This clonotype occurred a few times. The CDR3 sequence: CASRYRVSFPRETQYF. The CDR3 DNA reads as TGTGCCAGCCGCTACAGGGTGTCCTTCCCTAGGGAGACCCAGTACTTC. The chain employs TRBV6-1 and TRBJ2-5; D perhaps matches TRBD1 (6 bases). Germline CDR1 MNHNS, CDR2 SASEGT. The CDR3 has 16 residues. Trimming took off 8 bases at V and 5 bases at J, with 24 bases between the two ends.

There are a few counts of this clonotype. V and J are TRBV27 and TRBJ1-2; weak D call: TRBD1 (5 bases). This CDR3 is built from 15 residues. The germline CDR1 and CDR2 sequences are MNHEY and SMNVEV (reference sequence). Trimming stripped 8 bases from V and 4 bases from J, with 20 bases between. CDR3 sequence reads: CASGATSTVAYGYTF. The CDR3 DNA sequence: TGTGCCAGCGGAGCCACCTCGACAGTAGCCTATGGCTACACCTTC.

This sequence joins TRBV11-3 and TRBJ2-5, with 8 bases that match TRBD1. Germline lookup yields CDR1 SGHNT and CDR2 YENEEA. After removal of 5 bases from V and 2 bases from J, the junction contained 4 bases not matched to a gene. This CDR3 is 14 amino acids long. CDR3 in DNA: TGTGCCAGCAGCAGGGACAGGAATCAAGAGACCCAGTACTTC. This gives the protein CASSRDRNQETQYF.

This clonotype came up a few times. The V and J genes are TRBV6-2 or TRBV6-3 and TRBJ1-5; possibly TRBD1 for D (6 bases). CDR3 size: 13 residues. Deletions cut 6 bases from V and 9 bases from J, with 15 bases between. CDR1 and CDR2 (germline): MNHEY, SVGEGT. DNA for the CDR3: TGTGCCAGCAGGGGCGGACAGAATTGGCCCCAGCATTTT. Residues: CASRGGQNWPQHF.

J is TRBJ1-1 and V is TRBV6-5, with a tentative D call TRBD1 (6 bases). V gave up 5 bases and J gave up 2 bases, with 18 bases separating them. The CDR3 sequence is 16 residues long. Germline V CDR1 and CDR2: MNHEY, SVGAGI. CDR3 protein: CASSPSRGAINTEAFF. The CDR3 DNA follows: TGTGCCAGCAGTCCTTCCCGGGGGGCCATCAACACTGAAGCTTTCTTT.

The V call is TRBV5-1, the J call TRBJ1-2; D is uncertain. Trimming took off 6 bases at V and 4 bases at J, with 16 bases between the two ends. The CDR3 covers 14 residues. Germline CDR1 is SGHRS and CDR2 is YFSETQ. In nucleotides, the CDR3 is TGCGCCAGCACTAGCGGAAGACTGGGCTATGGCTACACCTTC. This gives the protein CASTSGRLGYGYTF.

There are a few counts of this clonotype. The rearrangement joins TRBV20-1 to TRBJ2-3; weak D call: TRBD2 (6 bases). Per the germline V gene, CDR1 is DFQATT and CDR2 is SNEGSKA (reference sequence). The germline V and J ends were trimmed by 0 bases and 3 bases, with 13 bases remaining between them. This CDR3 region has 15 residues. CDR3 coding DNA: TGCAGTGCTAGAGATCACCGGGGAGGAACAGATACGCAGTATTTT. Protein product: CSARDHRGGTDTQYF.

The sample holds a few counts of this clonotype. The chain employs TRBV9 and TRBJ2-3; D is uncertain. CDR1 is SGDLS and CDR2 is YYNGEE in the germline V gene. Trimming removed 3 bases at V and 4 bases at J, with 15 bases between. The CDR3 totals 15 residues. The CDR3 sequence is CASSEVTSVADTQYF. The CDR3 bases are TGTGCCAGCAGCGAGGTAACCAGCGTCGCAGATACGCAGTATTTT.

The chain is built from TRBV5-8 and TRBJ2-5; D gene uncertain. The last part of the DNA fits TRBJ2-7 better; the J call may be wrong. CDR1 is SGHTS and CDR2 is YDEGEE in the germline V gene. This CDR3 contains 13 residues. The CDR3 bases are TGTGCCAGCAGCTATGGAAGGGCCTACGAGCAGTACTTC. Translating gives CASSYGRAYEQYF.

This clonotype is a singleton in its sample. The chain recombines TRBV9 with TRBJ1-2, with D possibly TRBD1 on 5 matching bases. This CDR3 spans 14 amino acids. Trimming shortened V by 3 bases and J by 5 bases, and 14 bases separated the two germline ends. Germline values: CDR1 SGDLS, CDR2 YYNGEE. The CDR3: CASSAPLQEYGYTF. CDR3 DNA sequence: TGTGCCAGCAGCGCCCCTCTACAGGAATATGGCTACACCTTC.